This TCR beta chain was captured in a study of cytomegalovirus exposure and HLA in healthy donors. Background on the study: In terms of ancestry, the Caucasian-associated cluster contained 80% to 90% of the roughly 400 genotyped donors.

The primer mix had 60 Vbeta and 13 Jbeta primers. The table came from immunoSEQ multiplex PCR; TCRdb's copy has only in-frame clones and leaves some out. The table includes about 38,000 clones, roughly 64% detected once. Broader study findings: In an earlier analysis, most TCR beta V segments were productive about 87% or about 30% of the time. Most TCR sequences showed up rarely, but some public TCRs showed up in many donors. Cytomegalovirus-associated status was assigned to 164 TCR beta chains.

V lost 4 bases and J 2 bases, leaving 15 bases between the germline ends. There are 16 residues in the CDR3. Germline values: CDR1 MNHNS, CDR2 SASEGT. With respect to this clone: What it recognizes is unknown.

The sample consisted of PBMCs. This clonotype was obtained from a man in his fifties in good health and CMV-seropositive. The rearrangement uses TRBV6-1 and TRBJ2-1; D gene uncertain. In nucleotides, the CDR3 is TGTGCCAGCAGTGGGGCAGACCGAAGCCCCTACAATGAGCAGTTCTTC. Protein sequence: CASSGADRSPYNEQFF.